Listed below are T cell receptor beta chains from one sample, sequenced in a study of cytomegalovirus exposure and HLA in healthy donors. Sequencing was performed with immunoSEQ multiplex PCR; in TCRdb, only in-frame clones are kept and a portion is missing. The sample lists about 130,000 clones; around 94% were seen once. What was sequenced was PBMCs. The receptors shown here come from a woman aged 18-29 years in good health and CMV-seronegative. CDR3s include the opening cysteine and the closing phenylalanine or tryptophan. D genes are given only for firm matches. Only part of the rows carry a size: once, few, many, or a class if the clone is expanded.

CDR3 protein	CDR3 DNA	D gene	clone size	V gene	J gene
CASSFRTGLVGGPLHF	TGTGCCAGTAGTTTTCGAACAGGGTTGGTCGGCGGACCCCTCCACTTT	-	-	TRBV19	TRBJ1-6
CASSLLGQGATYVLTF	TGTGCCAGCAGCTTGCTGGGTCAGGGGGCGACTTACGTCCTGACTTTC	TRBD1	-	TRBV5-6	TRBJ2-6
CASTPGAGTPNQPQHF	TGTGCCAGCACTCCAGGGGCTGGGACCCCCAATCAGCCCCAGCATTTT	-	-	TRBV27	TRBJ1-5
CASSLAGVTDTQYF	TGTGCCAGCAGTTTAGCGGGTGTAACAGATACGCAGTATTTT	TRBD2	-	TRBV6-5	TRBJ2-3
CASSSTGQGARETQYF	TGCGCCAGCAGCTCGACGGGACAGGGGGCCCGGGAGACCCAGTACTTC	TRBD1	-	TRBV5-1	TRBJ2-5
CASSPPTSYSGNTIYF	TGTGCCAGCAGCCCCCCTACGAGCTACTCTGGAAACACCATATATTTT	-	-	TRBV7-2	TRBJ1-3
CASSQGTGGYTEAFF	TGTGCCAGCAGCCAAGGGACAGGGGGTTACACTGAAGCTTTCTTT	TRBD1	-	TRBV27	TRBJ1-1
CASSLGQGHRIDGYTF	TGTGCCAGCAGTTTGGGACAGGGTCACAGAATAGATGGCTACACCTTC	TRBD1	-	TRBV27	TRBJ1-2
CASSVDGGDQPQHF	TGTGCCAGCAGCGTAGATGGAGGGGATCAGCCCCAGCATTTT	-	-	TRBV9	TRBJ1-5
CASSLNGGRTEAFF	TGTGCCAGCAGCCTAAACGGGGGTCGGACTGAAGCTTTCTTT	-	-	TRBV7-2	TRBJ1-1
CASSDQGHSNQPQHF	TGTGCCAGTAGTGACCAGGGGCATAGCAATCAGCCCCAGCATTTT	-	-	TRBV19	TRBJ1-5
CATSSGTEHSGNTIYF	TGTGCCACCAGCAGCGGGACAGAACACTCTGGAAACACCATATATTTT	TRBD1	once	TRBV15	TRBJ1-3
CASRPQGRHGYTF	TGTGCCAGCAGACCTCAGGGCAGGCATGGCTACACCTTC	-	-	TRBV6-5	TRBJ1-2
CASSPGRVYEQYF	TGTGCCAGTAGTCCTGGTCGGGTGTACGAGCAGTACTTC	-	-	TRBV19	TRBJ2-7
CASSFASGSSYNEQFF	TGTGCCAGCAGTTTCGCTAGCGGCTCCTCCTACAATGAGCAGTTCTTC	TRBD2	-	TRBV28	TRBJ2-1
CASSVDSGGQKKFF	TGTGCCAGCAGCGTTGATAGCGGGGGACAGAAAAAGTTCTTC	TRBD2	-	TRBV9	TRBJ2-1
CASSLDGGTHNEQFF	TGTGCCAGCAGCTTAGATGGCGGGACCCACAATGAGCAGTTCTTC	-	-	TRBV11-3	TRBJ2-1
CASSYEEARQYF	TGTGCCAGCAGTTACGAGGAGGCCAGACAGTACTTC	-	-	TRBV6-6	TRBJ2-7
CASSVMGRNQPQHF	TGTGCCAGCAGTGTGATGGGGAGAAATCAGCCCCAGCATTTT	-	-	TRBV2	TRBJ1-5
CASSQDRLAGGLSYEQYF	TGCGCCAGCAGCCAAGATCGGCTAGCGGGAGGCCTCTCCTACGAGCAGTACTTC	TRBD2	-	TRBV4-1	TRBJ2-7
CASSFGQGTSGAYNEQFF	TGCGCCAGCAGCTTCGGACAGGGGACTAGCGGAGCCTACAATGAGCAGTTCTTC	TRBD2	-	TRBV5-1	TRBJ2-1
CASRRDRGNTIYF	TGTGCCAGTAGAAGGGACAGAGGAAACACCATATATTTT	TRBD1	-	TRBV19	TRBJ1-3